Listed below are T cell receptor beta chains from one sample, sequenced in a study of T cell responses to AZD1222 COVID-19 vaccine. Sequencing used immunoSEQ multiplex PCR; TCRdb keeps in-frame clones, though not all of them. Of 72,000 or so clones listed, around nine tenths are singletons. This specimen was peripheral blood, taken on day 0 of AZD1222 vaccination. The receptor source for this set is an adult in good health. CDR3s include the opening cysteine and the closing phenylalanine or tryptophan.

16,TRBV7-6,TRBJ1-1,CASSPPLARGRTEAFF
13,TRBV5-1,TRBJ1-1,CASSLSEGTEAFF
15,TRBV6-5,TRBJ2-1,CASSSLAGGYNEQFF
15,TRBV5-1,TRBJ1-1,CASSLGQGFDTEAFF
13,TRBV7-6,TRBJ2-1,CASSLDRVNEQFF
16,TRBV4-1,TRBJ2-3,CASSQDKGAITDTQYF
17,TRBV19,TRBJ2-3,CASSMRSQGGEWDTQYF
12,TRBV19,TRBJ1-1,CASSRRNTEAFF
16,TRBV5-6,TRBJ2-3,CASSLAGNWNTDTQYF
14,TRBV18,TRBJ1-3,CASSSTPAGNTIYF
15,TRBV18,TRBJ2-7,CASSPLGTGGNEQYF
14,TRBV6-5,TRBJ2-5,CASSWGQGRETQYF
13,TRBV6-5,TRBJ1-5,CASKENSNQPQHF
14,TRBV30,TRBJ1-1,CAWTLAGRNTEAFF
13,TRBV12-3/TRBV12-4,TRBJ1-4,CASSVRQREKLFF
13,TRBV3-1/TRBV3-2,TRBJ2-7,CASSSRGGGEQYF
22,TRBV9,TRBJ1-2,CASSVASNARTGERNSETGYTF
15,TRBV2,TRBJ2-3,CASRLLLAGTDTQYF
12,TRBV5-1,TRBJ2-7,CASSLASYEQYF
14,TRBV3-1/TRBV3-2,TRBJ1-6,CASSQEHLNSPLHF
13,TRBV29-1,TRBJ2-7,CSAAGTGNYEQYF
14,TRBV9,TRBJ2-7,CASSIWLEGGEQYF
14,TRBV5-1,TRBJ2-2,CASSLVRNTGELFF
15,TRBV5-1,TRBJ1-2,CASSLVEELNYGYTF
15,TRBV5-4,TRBJ2-1,CASSPWAGSGNEQFF
14,TRBV27,TRBJ1-6,CASSGEGRGSPLHF
11,TRBV30,TRBJ2-7,CAWSARGVQYF
17,TRBV5-4,TRBJ2-1,CASSTLGLAGSYNEQFF